Each of the 5 T cell receptor beta chains below was sequenced from the same sample in a study of tumor-infiltrating lymphocytes in primary liver carcinoma. A constant-region primer served to make TCR beta cDNA from 500 to 550 ng total RNA. Nested multiplex PCR, run for three rounds with slightly modified ARM-PCR, yielded TCR beta libraries. A C-beta reverse primer and TRBV1-TRBV30 forward primers served in each of the first two PCR rounds, at 9 to 10 cycles apiece. TCRdb passed the multiplex PCR reads through MiXCR, listing each CDR3 protein once. The sample carries roughly 80,000 distinct CDR3 sequences, about three quarters recorded once. The source material, roughly 20-31 mg of unsorted bulk tissue, was used to co-extract RNA and DNA. Specimen: tumor-adjacent normal liver tissue. All receptors come from a man between 35 and 55 years old with primary liver carcinoma and hepatitis B virus infection.

With regard to this clonotype: The junction departs from germline at one end; a sequencing error may be responsible. The chain recombines TRBV11-2 with TRBJ2-4; D is unclear. CDR3 length: 12 residues. Germline assignment: CDR1 SGHAT and CDR2 FQNNGV. The CDR3 bases are TGTGTCAGCAGCCCAGACAAAAACATTCAGCACTTC. Its translation is CVSSPDKNIQHF.

The V call is TRBV6-6, the J call TRBJ1-4; D is ambiguous. Germline lookup yields CDR1 MNHNY and CDR2 SVGAGI (reference sequence). Trimming cost V 7 bases and J 0 bases, with 9 bases left between them. There are 14 residues in the CDR3. The CDR3 is CASNPNPTNEKLFF. The CDR3 coding sequence is TGTGCCAGCAATCCAAATCCAACTAATGAAAAACTGTTTTTT.

In the case of this clonotype: As the CDR3 is not closed by the conserved phenylalanine or tryptophan, this likely results from a read error. V gene TRBV28 combines with J gene TRBJ2-7; the match to TRBD1 covers 11 bases. The V gene's germline CDR1 is MDHEN and CDR2 SYDVKM. This CDR3 has 15 amino acids. As DNA, the CDR3 is TGTGCCTGCAGTAAGGGGACAGGGGGGCCCTACAAGCAGTACTCC. This translates into CACSKGTGGPYKQYS.

About this clonotype: This may arise from a read error, as a much more abundant clone is one base away. V usage is TRBV12-3 or TRBV12-4 and J usage is TRBJ2-1; D is perhaps TRBD2 (5 bases). This CDR3 has 13 amino acids. CDR3 in DNA: TGTACCAGCAGTGTCCGCTTAGAGGGTGAGCAGTTCTTC. The encoded protein is CTSSVRLEGEQFF.

Comment on this clonotype: A single base separates this from a much larger clone, so it may be a read error. The V call is TRBV12-3 or TRBV12-4, the J call TRBJ2-3, with a tentative D call TRBD2 (6 bases). This CDR3 spans 15 amino acids. V lost 2 bases, J lost 10 bases, and 19 bases lay in between. CDR3 DNA: TGTGCCAGCAGTTTATATTCCGGCAGCGGGCGCGCGCAGTATTTT. It translates to CASSLYSGSGRAQYF.